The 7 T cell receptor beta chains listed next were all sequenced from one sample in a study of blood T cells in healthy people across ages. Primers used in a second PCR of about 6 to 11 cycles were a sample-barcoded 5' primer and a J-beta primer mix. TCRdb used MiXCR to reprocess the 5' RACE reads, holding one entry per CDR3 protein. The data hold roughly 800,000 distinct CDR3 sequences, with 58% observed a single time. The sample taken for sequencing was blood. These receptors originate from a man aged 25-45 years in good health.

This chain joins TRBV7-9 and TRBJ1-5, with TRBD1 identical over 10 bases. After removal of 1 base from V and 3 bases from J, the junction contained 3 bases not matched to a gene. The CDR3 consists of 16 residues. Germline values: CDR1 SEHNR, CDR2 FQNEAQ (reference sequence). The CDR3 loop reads CASSLEGTGANQPQHF. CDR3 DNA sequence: TGTGCCAGCAGCTTAGAGGGGACAGGGGCCAATCAGCCCCAGCATTTT.

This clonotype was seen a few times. CDR3 nucleotide sequence: TGTGCCACATACCCGACTAGCGGAAACCATATCGGGGCAGATACGCAGTATTTT. This encodes CATYPTSGNHIGADTQYF. The V gene is TRBV10-3, the J gene TRBJ2-3; 9 bases map to TRBD2. V was pared by 10 bases and J by 4 bases, with 21 bases of the junction left unmatched. Germline V gene sequence: CDR1 ENHRY, CDR2 SYGVKD. The CDR3 spans 18 residues.

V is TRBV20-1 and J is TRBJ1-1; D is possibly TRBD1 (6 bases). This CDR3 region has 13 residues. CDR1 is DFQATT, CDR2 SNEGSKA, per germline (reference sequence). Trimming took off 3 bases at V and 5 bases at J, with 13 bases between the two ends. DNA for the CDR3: TGCAGTGCTAGGACCACAGGGTGGACTGAAGCTTTCTTT. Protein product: CSARTTGWTEAFF.

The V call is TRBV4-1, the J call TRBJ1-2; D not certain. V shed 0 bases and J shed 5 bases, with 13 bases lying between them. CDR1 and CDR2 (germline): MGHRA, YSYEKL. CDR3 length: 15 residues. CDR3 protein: CASSQEKGSGYGYTF. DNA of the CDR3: TGCGCCAGCAGCCAAGAAAAGGGATCCGGGTATGGCTACACCTTC.

The CDR3 coding sequence is TGTGCCAGCAGCTCTACTAGCGGGAGGCACCACGAGCAGTACTTC. Protein: CASSSTSGRHHEQYF. V usage is TRBV7-2 and J usage is TRBJ2-7, with TRBD2 matching 12 bases. J lost 5 bases, V lost 4 bases, and 6 bases had no gene match. Germline-derived CDR1 and CDR2 are SGHTA and FQGNSA. CDR3 size: 15 residues.

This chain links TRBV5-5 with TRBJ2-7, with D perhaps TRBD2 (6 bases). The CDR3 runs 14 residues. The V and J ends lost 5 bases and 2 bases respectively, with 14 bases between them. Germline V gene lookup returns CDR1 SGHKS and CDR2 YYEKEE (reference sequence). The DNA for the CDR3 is TGTGCCAGCAGTGGAGGGCCGGTAACCTACGAGCAGTACTTC. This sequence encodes CASSGGPVTYEQYF.

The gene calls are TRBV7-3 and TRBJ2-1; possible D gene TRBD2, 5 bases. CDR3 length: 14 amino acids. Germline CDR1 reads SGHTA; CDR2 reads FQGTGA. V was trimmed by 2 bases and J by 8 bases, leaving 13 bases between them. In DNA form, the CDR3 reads TGTGCCAGCAGCTTAGAGGGTTCCGGGTATGAGCAGTTCTTC. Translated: CASSLEGSGYEQFF. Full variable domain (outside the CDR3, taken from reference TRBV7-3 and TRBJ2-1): GAGVSQTPSNKVTEKGKYVELRCDPISGHTALYWYRQSLGQGPEFLIYFQGTGAADDSGLPNDRFFAVRPEGSVSTLKIQRTERGDSAVYLCASSLEGSGYEQFFGPGTRLTVL.